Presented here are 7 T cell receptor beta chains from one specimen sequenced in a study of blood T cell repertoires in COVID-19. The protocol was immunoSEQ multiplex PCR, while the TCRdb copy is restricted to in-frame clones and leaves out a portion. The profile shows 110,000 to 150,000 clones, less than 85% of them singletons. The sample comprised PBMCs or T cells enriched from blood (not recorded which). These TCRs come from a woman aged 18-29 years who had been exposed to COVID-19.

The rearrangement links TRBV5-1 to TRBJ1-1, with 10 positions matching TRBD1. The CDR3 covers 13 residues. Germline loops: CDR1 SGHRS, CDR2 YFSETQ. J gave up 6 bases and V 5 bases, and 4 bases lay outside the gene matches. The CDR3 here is CASRIGQGAEAFF. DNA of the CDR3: TGCGCCAGCAGAATAGGACAGGGGGCTGAAGCTTTCTTT. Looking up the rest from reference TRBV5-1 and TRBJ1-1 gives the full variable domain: KAGVTQTPRYLIKTRGQQVTLSCSPISGHRSVSWYQQTPGQGLQFLFEYFSETQRNKGNFPGRFSGRQFSNSRSEMNVSTLELGDSALYLCASRIGQGAEAFFGQGTRLTVV.

CDR3 region: CAGSKGGQRNEAFF. The CDR3 DNA reads as TGTGCCGGAAGCAAGGGGGGGCAGAGGAATGAAGCTTTCTTT. The rearrangement joins TRBV11-2 to TRBJ1-1; a weak D match, TRBD1 (6 bases). This CDR3 is 14 amino acids long. From germline, CDR1 is SGHAT and CDR2 FQNNGV. V was trimmed by 11 bases and J by 7 bases, leaving 23 bases between them. Based on the CDR3 plus reference TRBV11-2 and TRBJ1-1, the full variable domain is EAGVAQSPRYKIIEKRQSVAFWCNPISGHATLYWYQQILGQGPKLLIQFQNNGVVDDSQLPKDRFSAERLKGVDSTLKIQPAKLEDSAVYLCAGSKGGQRNEAFFGQGTRLTVV.

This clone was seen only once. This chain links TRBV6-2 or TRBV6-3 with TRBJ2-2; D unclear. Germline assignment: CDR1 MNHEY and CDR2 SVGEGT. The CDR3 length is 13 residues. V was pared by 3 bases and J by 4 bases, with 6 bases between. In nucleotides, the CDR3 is TGTGCCAGCAGTTATAGAGGCACCGGGGAGCTGTTTTTT. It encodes CASSYRGTGELFF.

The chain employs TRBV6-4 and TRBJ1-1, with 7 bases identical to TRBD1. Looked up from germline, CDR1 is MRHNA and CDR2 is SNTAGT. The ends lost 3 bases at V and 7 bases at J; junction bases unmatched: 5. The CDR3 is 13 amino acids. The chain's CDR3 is CASSDSTGYEAFF. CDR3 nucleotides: TGTGCCAGCAGTGATTCGACAGGGTATGAAGCTTTCTTT.

The CDR3 nucleotides read TGTGCCACCAGTGCCTCCGGGACAGGGGCGCACGAGCAGTACTTC. It encodes CATSASGTGAHEQYF. The chain joins TRBV24-1 to TRBJ2-7, with 10 bases aligning to TRBD1. Losses at the gene ends were 5 bases for V and 5 bases for J; bases not matched to a gene: 8. Germline loops: CDR1 KGHDR, CDR2 SFDVKD. The CDR3 covers 15 residues.

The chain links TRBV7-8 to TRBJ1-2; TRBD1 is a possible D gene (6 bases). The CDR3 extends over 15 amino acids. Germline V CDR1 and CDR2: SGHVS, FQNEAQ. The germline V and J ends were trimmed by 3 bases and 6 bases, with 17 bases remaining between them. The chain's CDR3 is CASSFRTARVHGYTF. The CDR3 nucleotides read TGTGCCAGCAGCTTTAGGACAGCGCGCGTGCATGGCTACACCTTC.

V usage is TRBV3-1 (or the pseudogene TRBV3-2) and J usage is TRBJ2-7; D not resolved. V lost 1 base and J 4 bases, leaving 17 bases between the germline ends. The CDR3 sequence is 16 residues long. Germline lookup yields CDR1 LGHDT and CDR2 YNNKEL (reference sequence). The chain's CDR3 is CASSQVLTTARYEQYF. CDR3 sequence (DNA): TGTGCCAGCAGCCAAGTTCTAACTACCGCAAGGTACGAGCAGTACTTC.